What follows are 28 T cell receptor beta chains derived from one specimen sequenced in a study of T-cell reconstitution after alpha-beta-depleted transplantation in children (TCRdb year 2016). Libraries were prepared through PCR. The listed sequencing device is Illumina HiSeq 2500. TCR libraries were prepared with molecular barcoding, using unique molecular identifiers to normalize TCRbeta repertoire quantification. The public reads were run again by TCRdb, first through fastp at Q25 and then through MiXCR, and only productive beta chains were kept. Entries that share a CDR3 protein sequence are merged under the most common genes and DNA. The sample yields about 260,000 distinct CDR3 sequences; approximately 8% were counted once. The biggest ten clones account for 5% to 7% of the sample. The treatment or condition label of this sample denotes: allogeneic hematopoietic cell transplantation with graft depleted of TCRalphabeta T cells and CD19 B cells.

This sample comprised PBMCs, mostly from graft donor cells, obtained 180 days after TCRalphabeta/CD19-depleted stem cell transplant. Receptor source: a male patient aged 10 to 17 who had a stem cell transplant for acute lymphoblastic leukemia, so the T cells may come from the graft donor.

At least ten counts were recorded for this clonotype. This chain uses TRBV9 with TRBJ2-4, with D uncertain. CDR3 size: 11 residues. Germline V gives CDR1 SGDLS, CDR2 YYNGEE. V was shortened by 3 bases and J by 5 bases, with 3 bases between the two germline ends. CDR3 region: CASSDENIQYF. CDR3 nucleotide sequence: TGTGCCAGCAGCGACGAAAACATTCAGTACTTC.

This clonotype was detected many times. The V gene is TRBV7-8, the J gene TRBJ1-2, with TRBD1 identical over 7 bases. This CDR3 comprises 15 residues. Per the germline V gene, CDR1 is SGHVS and CDR2 is FQNEAQ. The V gene end was trimmed by 5 bases and the J gene end by 4 bases; junction bases not matched to a gene: 10. The CDR3 loop reads CASSPTGTVAYGYTF. In DNA, the CDR3 is TGTGCCAGCAGCCCGACCGGGACAGTAGCCTATGGCTACACCTTC.

At least ten counts were recorded for this clonotype. The chain joins TRBV12-3 or TRBV12-4 to TRBJ1-1; TRBD1 is a possible D gene (6 bases). With 6 bases removed from V and 6 bases from J, the gap between germline ends came to 11 bases. The CDR3 extends over 12 amino acids. The CDR3 sequence: CASSPDRPEAFF. The CDR3 DNA reads as TGTGCCAGCAGCCCCGACAGGCCTGAAGCTTTCTTT.

This clonotype was counted ten times or more. V gene TRBV9 combines with J gene TRBJ1-1; D call uncertain. The CDR3 is 13 residues long. The germline CDR1 and CDR2 sequences are SGDLS and YYNGEE. Trimming took 4 bases from V and 4 from J, leaving 11 bases between them. CDR3 DNA: TGTGCCAGCAGCCTCGAGGTTGCCACTGAAGCTTTCTTT. Residues: CASSLEVATEAFF. Full variable domain (rest looked up from reference TRBV9 and TRBJ1-1): DSGVTQTPKHLITATGQRVTLRCSPRSGDLSVYWYQQSLDQGLQFLIQYYNGEERAKGNILERFSAQQFPDLHSELNLSSLELGDSALYFCASSLEVATEAFFGQGTRLTVV.

This clonotype was counted ten times or more. V gene TRBV9 combines with J gene TRBJ1-4, with D unresolved. The germline gives CDR1 SGDLS, CDR2 YYNGEE. The V end was cut by 4 bases, the J end by 4 bases, with 8 bases between. CDR3 length: 13 amino acids. The CDR3 region has the DNA TGTGCCAGCAGCCTCGTCGTTAATGAAAAACTGTTTTTT. Amino acid sequence: CASSLVVNEKLFF.

The chain combines TRBV5-6 with TRBJ2-6, with 7 bases aligning to TRBD1. Germline trimming cut 4 bases from V and 4 bases from J; bases unmatched to any gene: 11. Germline V lookup: CDR1 SGHDT, CDR2 YYEEEE. This CDR3 is 17 amino acids long. This CDR3 reads CASSPERGQKGANVLTF. The CDR3 region has the DNA TGTGCCAGCAGCCCAGAGAGGGGGCAAAAGGGGGCCAACGTCCTGACTTTC.

Of note for this clonotype: This may be a read error, as it is one base from a much larger clone. The V gene is TRBV29-1, the J gene TRBJ2-7, with TRBD2 as a possible D gene (5 bases). Trimming stripped 3 bases from V and 6 bases from J, with 12 bases between. In germline, CDR1 is SQVTM, CDR2 ANQGSEA. The CDR3 spans 12 residues. The CDR3 reads CSVDPGLFEQYF. The CDR3 coding sequence is TGCAGCGTTGATCCTGGACTGTTCGAGCAGTACTTC.

Details on this clonotype: This sequence may be a read error, since a much larger clone differs from it by one base. The chain is built from TRBV20-1 and TRBJ2-5, with D tentatively TRBD1 (5 bases). This CDR3 has 15 residues. V lost 0 bases and J 2 bases, leaving 13 bases between the germline ends. Looked up from germline, CDR1 is DFQATT and CDR2 is SNEGSKA (reference sequence). CDR3 residues: CSARDLGATQETQYF. CDR3 bases: TGCAGTGCTAGAGATCTAGGGGCTACACAAGAGACCCAGTACTTC.

This clonotype was seen just once. A much larger clone lies a single base off, so this may be a read error. The chain employs TRBV4-1 and TRBJ2-7; no firm D call. The germline gives CDR1 MGHRA, CDR2 YSYEKL. The CDR3 sequence is 12 residues long. The V gene lost 6 bases and the J gene lost 5 bases, with 11 bases spanning the gap. CDR3 DNA: TGCGCCAGCAGTCCTGGAACGCACGAGCAGTACTTC. It is translated as CASSPGTHEQYF.

This clonotype was counted many times. The rearrangement uses TRBV20-1 and TRBJ1-3, with unresolved D. CDR3 length: 13 amino acids. CDR1 is DFQATT, CDR2 SNEGSKA, per germline (reference sequence). V lost 3 bases, J lost 5 bases, and 11 bases lay in between. CDR3 sequence reads: CSASPSRRNTIYF. CDR3 nucleotide sequence: TGCAGTGCTAGTCCCTCAAGGAGAAACACCATATATTTT.

This clonotype was seen more than once but under ten times. The chain carries TRBV4-3 and TRBJ2-7; 7 bases agree with TRBD2. Per the germline V gene, CDR1 is LGHNA and CDR2 is YSLEER. The length of the CDR3 is 14 residues. V was clipped by 1 base and J by 4 bases; unmatched bases: 4. The CDR3 protein is CASSQGWGGYEQYF. Here the CDR3 DNA reads TGCGCCAGCAGCCAAGGGTGGGGGGGGTACGAGCAGTACTTC.

There are many counts of this clonotype. The genes are TRBV7-3 and TRBJ1-5; no reliable D call. The CDR3 has 15 amino acids. Trimming removed 0 bases from V and 4 bases from J, with 10 bases in between. Per the germline V gene, CDR1 is SGHTA and CDR2 is FQGTGA. CDR3 DNA: TGTGCCAGCAGCTTAACGTCCCGGAAAAATCAGCCCCAGCATTTT. This codes for CASSLTSRKNQPQHF.

This clonotype occurred many times. The rearrangement uses TRBV5-1 and TRBJ2-3, with 7 bases aligning to TRBD2. CDR1 and CDR2 (germline): SGHRS, YFSETQ. V lost 2 bases to trimming and J lost 2 bases; unmatched junction nucleotides: 11. CDR3 length equals 17 residues. The CDR3 DNA is TGCGCCAGCAGCTTCGACAACCCGGGACTAACCACAGATACGCAGTATTTT. It codes for CASSFDNPGLTTDTQYF. Full variable domain (rest looked up from reference TRBV5-1 and TRBJ2-3): KAGVTQTPRYLIKTRGQQVTLSCSPISGHRSVSWYQQTPGQGLQFLFEYFSETQRNKGNFPGRFSGRQFSNSRSEMNVSTLELGDSALYLCASSFDNPGLTTDTQYFGPGTRLTVL.

This clonotype occurred a few times. V usage is TRBV6-5 and J usage is TRBJ1-4; perhaps TRBD1 as D (5 bases). V was cut by 0 bases and J by 0 bases, with 11 bases left in between. The CDR3 is made up of 17 amino acids. Germline V gives CDR1 MNHEY, CDR2 SVGAGI. DNA of the CDR3: TGTGCCAGCAGTTACTCCGGGACCGGAGCAACTAATGAAAAACTGTTTTTT. Protein product: CASSYSGTGATNEKLFF.

This clonotype was detected ten times or more. V and J are TRBV7-9 and TRBJ1-1; weak D call: TRBD1 (6 bases). The CDR3 runs to 16 residues. Trimming shortened V by 5 bases and J by 1 base, and 17 bases separated the two germline ends. Germline V gene data show CDR1 as SEHNR and CDR2 as FQNEAQ (reference sequence). CDR3 bases: TGTGCCAGCAGCCCCCGCGTGGGGGCGGCGAACACTGAAGCTTTCTTT. Protein product: CASSPRVGAANTEAFF.

This clonotype was counted at least ten times. The chain recombines TRBV11-2 with TRBJ2-2; tentative D call: TRBD1 (5 bases). The CDR3 totals 15 residues. In germline, CDR1 is SGHAT, CDR2 FQNNGV. Between the trimmed V and J ends, which lost 5 bases and 5 bases, there was a span of 15 bases. The CDR3 DNA is TGTGCCAGCAGCCCCCATGGACACGCAACCGGGGAGCTGTTTTTT. Translating it yields CASSPHGHATGELFF.

The chain combines TRBV10-2 with TRBJ1-2; the match to TRBD1 covers 8 bases. This CDR3 contains 15 residues. J gave up 3 bases and V 10 bases, and 13 bases lay outside the gene matches. Germline CDR1 reads WSHSY; CDR2 reads SAAADI. The CDR3 loop reads CATWSPGQAHYGYTF. CDR3 sequence (DNA): TGCGCCACATGGTCTCCGGGACAGGCACACTATGGCTACACCTTC.

This clonotype has a count of ten or more. V gene TRBV20-1 combines with J gene TRBJ2-7; D gene ambiguous. The CDR3 has 12 residues. The ends were cut back, 0 bases at V and 3 bases at J, with 6 bases in the middle. Germline CDR1 and CDR2: DFQATT and SNEGSKA (reference sequence). CDR3 sequence reads: CSARDQIYEQYF. The CDR3 nucleotides read TGCAGTGCTAGAGATCAAATCTACGAGCAGTACTTC.

This clonotype has ten or more counts. The rearrangement uses TRBV28 and TRBJ2-5; the D is unclear. The CDR3 covers 14 residues. V was trimmed by 2 bases and J by 1 base, leaving 8 bases between them. Per the germline V gene, CDR1 is MDHEN and CDR2 is SYDVKM. CDR3: CASSLTVIQETQYF. CDR3 DNA sequence: TGTGCCAGCAGTTTAACAGTAATCCAAGAGACCCAGTACTTC.

The chain couples TRBV3-1 to TRBJ1-5, with 7 bases lining up with TRBD1. The V and J ends lost 11 bases and 3 bases, in that order; junction bases with no gene match: 19. This CDR3 has 17 residues. CDR1 is LGHDT and CDR2 is YNNKEL in the germline V gene (reference sequence). The CDR3 loop is CACCQAGGPGNNQPQHF. The DNA for the CDR3 is TGTGCCTGCTGCCAAGCAGGGGGGCCCGGGAACAATCAGCCCCAGCATTTT.

The table lists this clonotype with many counts. This chain links TRBV10-3 with TRBJ2-7; TRBD2 matches 11 bases. This CDR3 has 16 residues. V trimming: 2 bases; J trimming: 4 bases; junction bases outside the gene matches: 7. Germline V gives CDR1 ENHRY, CDR2 SYGVKD. The CDR3 region is CAISELHSGREYEQYF. The CDR3 coding sequence is TGTGCCATCAGTGAGCTGCATAGCGGGAGGGAATACGAGCAGTACTTC.

This clonotype was detected only a few times. The V call is TRBV20-1, the J call TRBJ1-6, with D maybe TRBD1 (5 bases). V lost 5 bases, J lost 5 bases, and 13 bases lay in between. The CDR3 contains 14 residues. Germline V gives CDR1 DFQATT, CDR2 SNEGSKA (reference sequence). DNA of the CDR3: TGCAGTGCTCGACGTGGGGCCAATAATTCACCCCTCCACTTT. Encoded protein: CSARRGANNSPLHF.

This clonotype appeared many times. The chain has TRBV7-8 and TRBJ2-7, with D perhaps TRBD2 (6 bases). Germline CDR1 SGHVS, CDR2 FQNEAQ. The CDR3 consists of 14 residues. V was cut by 4 bases and J by 2 bases, with 12 bases left in between. The DNA of the CDR3 is TGTGCCAGCAGCTCACCCGGGGGAACCTACGAGCAGTACTTC. Translation: CASSSPGGTYEQYF.

This clonotype was seen at least ten times. The V and J genes are TRBV10-3 and TRBJ2-3; 10 bases map to TRBD1. Trimming at V came to 10 bases and at J to 1 base, leaving 14 bases not matched to a gene. Germline V gene sequence: CDR1 ENHRY, CDR2 SYGVKD. CDR3 length: 17 amino acids. CDR3 sequence (DNA): TGTGCCACCCGGGACAGGGGACGAAAACCAGGCACAGATACGCAGTATTTT. Protein product: CATRDRGRKPGTDTQYF.

This clonotype appeared many times. The V and J genes are TRBV9 and TRBJ1-2; D remains ambiguous. Trimming stripped 2 bases from V and 8 bases from J, with 22 bases between. The germline V gene has CDR1 SGDLS and CDR2 YYNGEE. The CDR3 is made up of 16 amino acids. CDR3 sequence reads: CASSVLQSSGGEGYTF. CDR3 DNA: TGTGCCAGCAGCGTGCTACAATCCTCCGGAGGAGAAGGCTACACCTTC.

This clonotype was seen repeatedly, ten times or more. V usage is TRBV10-3 and J usage is TRBJ2-7, with TRBD1 matching over 12 bases. The trim removed 5 bases at V and 7 bases at J, leaving 6 bases unmatched. The CDR3 loop spans 14 amino acids. Germline V lookup: CDR1 ENHRY, CDR2 SYGVKD. CDR3: CAISPGQGAGEQYF. For the CDR3, the DNA is TGTGCCATCAGTCCGGGACAGGGGGCCGGGGAGCAGTACTTC.

This clonotype was detected many times. The rearrangement uses TRBV28 and TRBJ2-2; D not resolved. V was pared by 2 bases and J by 8 bases, with 18 bases between. The CDR3 has 16 amino acids. Germline assignment: CDR1 MDHEN and CDR2 SYDVKM. CDR3 nucleotide sequence: TGTGCCAGCAGTTTAATATCTCAGTCCCTTGATGGGGAGCTGTTTTTT. Its protein product is CASSLISQSLDGELFF.

As regards this clonotype: Possible read error: a much larger clone is one base away. V usage is TRBV28 and J usage is TRBJ2-5, with TRBD1 matching over 8 bases. The CDR3 length is 15 residues. Germline loops: CDR1 MDHEN, CDR2 SYDVKM. The V and J ends lost 3 bases and 4 bases, in that order; junction bases with no gene match: 7. The CDR3 DNA reads TGTGCCAGCAGTTTGGGGCAGGGGGCGATAGAGACCCAGTACTTC. This translates into CASSLGQGAIETQYF.